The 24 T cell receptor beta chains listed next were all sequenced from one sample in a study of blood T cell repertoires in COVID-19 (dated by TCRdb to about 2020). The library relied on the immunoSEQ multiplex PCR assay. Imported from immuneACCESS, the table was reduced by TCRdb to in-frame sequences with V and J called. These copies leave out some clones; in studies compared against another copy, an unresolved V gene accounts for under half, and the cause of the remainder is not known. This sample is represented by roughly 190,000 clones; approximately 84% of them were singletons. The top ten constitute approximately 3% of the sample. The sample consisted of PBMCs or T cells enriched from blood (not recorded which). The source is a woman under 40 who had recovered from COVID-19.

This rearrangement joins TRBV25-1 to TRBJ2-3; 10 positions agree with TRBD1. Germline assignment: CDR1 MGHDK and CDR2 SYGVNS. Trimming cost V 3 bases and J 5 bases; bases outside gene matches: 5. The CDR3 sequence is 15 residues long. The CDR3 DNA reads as TGTGCCAGCAGTGAGGGACAGGGGAAAATAGATACGCAGTATTTT. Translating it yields CASSEGQGKIDTQYF.

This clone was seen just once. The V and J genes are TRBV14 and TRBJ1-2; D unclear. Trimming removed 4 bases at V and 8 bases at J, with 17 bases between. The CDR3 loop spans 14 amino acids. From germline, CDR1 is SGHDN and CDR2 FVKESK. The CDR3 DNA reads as TGTGCCAGCAGCCCGGACGGGAGGACCGGGGGCTACACCTTC. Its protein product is CASSPDGRTGGYTF.

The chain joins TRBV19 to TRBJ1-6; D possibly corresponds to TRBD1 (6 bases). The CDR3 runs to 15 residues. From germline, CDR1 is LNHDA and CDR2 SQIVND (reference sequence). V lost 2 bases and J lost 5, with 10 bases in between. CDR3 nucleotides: TGTGCCAGTAGTATAACCCGGACAGATAATTCACCCCTCCACTTT. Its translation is CASSITRTDNSPLHF.

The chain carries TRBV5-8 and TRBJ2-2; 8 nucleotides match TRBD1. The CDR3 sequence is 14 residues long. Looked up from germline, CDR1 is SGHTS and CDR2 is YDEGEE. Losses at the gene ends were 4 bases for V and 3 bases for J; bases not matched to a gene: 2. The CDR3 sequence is CASSLTGDTGELFF. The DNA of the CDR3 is TGTGCCAGCAGCCTGACAGGGGACACCGGGGAGCTGTTTTTT.

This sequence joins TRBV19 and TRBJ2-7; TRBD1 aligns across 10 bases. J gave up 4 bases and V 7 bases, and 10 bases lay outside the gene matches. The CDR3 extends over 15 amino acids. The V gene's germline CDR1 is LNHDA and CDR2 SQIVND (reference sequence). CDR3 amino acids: CASTPRDRGLYEQYF. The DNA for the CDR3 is TGTGCCAGTACCCCCCGGGACAGGGGTCTTTACGAGCAGTACTTC.

CDR3 sequence: CASSLGGGGEQYF. CDR3 DNA: TGTGCCAGCAGCCTAGGGGGAGGGGGCGAGCAGTACTTC. The rearrangement uses TRBV7-3 and TRBJ2-7, with TRBD2 as a possible D gene (7 bases). CDR3 length: 13 residues. Trimming pared 5 bases from V and 6 bases from J, leaving 14 bases between. CDR1 SGHTA and CDR2 FQGTGA come from the germline V gene.

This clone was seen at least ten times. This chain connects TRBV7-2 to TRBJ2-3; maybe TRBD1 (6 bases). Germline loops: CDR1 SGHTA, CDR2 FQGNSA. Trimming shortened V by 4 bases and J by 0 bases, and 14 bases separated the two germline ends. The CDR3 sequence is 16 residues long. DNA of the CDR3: TGTGCCAGCAGCTCATACCCGACAGGCAGCACAGATACGCAGTATTTT. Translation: CASSSYPTGSTDTQYF.

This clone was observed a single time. This CDR3 is CASRTLAGGRAQVGQYF. In DNA, the CDR3 is TGTGCCAGCAGAACCTTAGCGGGGGGCCGAGCCCAAGTGGGCCAGTACTTC. The rearrangement joins TRBV27 to TRBJ2-5; 10 bases align to TRBD2. V was clipped by 6 bases and J by 10 bases; unmatched bases: 20. The CDR3 length is 17 residues. The V gene's germline CDR1 is MNHEY and CDR2 SMNVEV (reference sequence).

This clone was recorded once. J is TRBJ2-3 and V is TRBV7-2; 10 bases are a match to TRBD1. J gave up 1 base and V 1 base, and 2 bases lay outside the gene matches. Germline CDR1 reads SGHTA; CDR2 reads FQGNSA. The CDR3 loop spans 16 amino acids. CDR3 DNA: TGTGCCAGCAGCTTAGTCGGGACAGGGGGCACAGATACGCAGTATTTT. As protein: CASSLVGTGGTDTQYF. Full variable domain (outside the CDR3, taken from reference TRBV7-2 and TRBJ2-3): GAGVSQSPSNKVTEKGKDVELRCDPISGHTALYWYRQSLGQGLEFLIYFQGNSAPDKSGLPSDRFSAERTGGSVSTLTIQRTQQEDSAVYLCASSLVGTGGTDTQYFGPGTRLTVL.

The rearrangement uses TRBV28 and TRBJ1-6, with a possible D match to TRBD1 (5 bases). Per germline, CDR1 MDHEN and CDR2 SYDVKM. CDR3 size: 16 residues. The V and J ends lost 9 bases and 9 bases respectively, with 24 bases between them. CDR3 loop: CASITPRVMGGSPLHF. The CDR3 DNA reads TGTGCCAGTATTACCCCCAGGGTAATGGGAGGTTCACCCCTCCACTTT.

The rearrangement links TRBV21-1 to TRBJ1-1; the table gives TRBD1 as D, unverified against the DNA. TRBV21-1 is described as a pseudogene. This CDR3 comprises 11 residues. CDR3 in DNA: TGTGCCAGCAGCAGCAGTTGTGAAGCTTTCTTT. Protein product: CASSSSCEAFF.

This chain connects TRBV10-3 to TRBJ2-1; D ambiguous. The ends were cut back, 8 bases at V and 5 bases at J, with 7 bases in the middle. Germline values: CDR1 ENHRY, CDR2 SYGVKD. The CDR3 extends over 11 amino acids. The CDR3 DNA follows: TGTGCCATCGACGGAGACAATGAGCAGTTCTTC. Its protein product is CAIDGDNEQFF.

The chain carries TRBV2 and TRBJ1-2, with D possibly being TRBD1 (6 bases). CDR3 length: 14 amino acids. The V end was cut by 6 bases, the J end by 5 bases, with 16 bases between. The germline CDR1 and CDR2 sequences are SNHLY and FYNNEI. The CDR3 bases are TGTGCCAGCAGAGTTGACAGGATGAGGTATGGCTACACCTTC. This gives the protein CASRVDRMRYGYTF.

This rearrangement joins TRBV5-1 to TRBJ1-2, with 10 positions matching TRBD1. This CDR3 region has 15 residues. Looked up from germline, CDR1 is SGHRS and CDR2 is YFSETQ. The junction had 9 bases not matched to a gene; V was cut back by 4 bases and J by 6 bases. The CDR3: CASSEGTGDLDGYTF. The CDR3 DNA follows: TGCGCCAGCAGCGAAGGGACAGGGGACCTTGATGGCTACACCTTC.

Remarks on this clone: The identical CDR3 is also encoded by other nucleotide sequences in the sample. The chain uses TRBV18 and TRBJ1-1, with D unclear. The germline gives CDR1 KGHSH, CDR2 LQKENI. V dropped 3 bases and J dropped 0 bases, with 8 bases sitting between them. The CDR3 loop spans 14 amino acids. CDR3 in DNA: TGTGCCAGCTCACCGGGCCTTATGAACACTGAAGCTTTCTTT. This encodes CASSPGLMNTEAFF.

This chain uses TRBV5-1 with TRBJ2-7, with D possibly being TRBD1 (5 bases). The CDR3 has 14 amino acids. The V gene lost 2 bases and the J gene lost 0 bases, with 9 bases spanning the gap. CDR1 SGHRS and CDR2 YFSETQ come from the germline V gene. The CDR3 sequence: CASSLADSSYEQYF. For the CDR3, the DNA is TGCGCCAGCAGCTTAGCCGACAGCTCCTACGAGCAGTACTTC. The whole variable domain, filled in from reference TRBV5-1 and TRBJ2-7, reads KAGVTQTPRYLIKTRGQQVTLSCSPISGHRSVSWYQQTPGQGLQFLFEYFSETQRNKGNFPGRFSGRQFSNSRSEMNVSTLELGDSALYLCASSLADSSYEQYFGPGTRLTVT.

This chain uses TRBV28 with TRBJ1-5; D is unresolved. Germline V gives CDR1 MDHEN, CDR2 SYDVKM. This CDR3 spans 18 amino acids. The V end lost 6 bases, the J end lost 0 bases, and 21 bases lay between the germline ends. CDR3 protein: CASRNLRRGWDSNQPQHF. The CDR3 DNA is TGTGCCAGCAGGAACCTCCGGCGGGGTTGGGATAGCAATCAGCCCCAGCATTTT.

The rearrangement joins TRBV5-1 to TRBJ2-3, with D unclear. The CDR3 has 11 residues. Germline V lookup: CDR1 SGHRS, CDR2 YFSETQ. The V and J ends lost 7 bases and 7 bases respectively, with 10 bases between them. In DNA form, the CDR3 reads TGCGCCAGCCGTAATAGAAATACGCAGTATTTT. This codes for CASRNRNTQYF.

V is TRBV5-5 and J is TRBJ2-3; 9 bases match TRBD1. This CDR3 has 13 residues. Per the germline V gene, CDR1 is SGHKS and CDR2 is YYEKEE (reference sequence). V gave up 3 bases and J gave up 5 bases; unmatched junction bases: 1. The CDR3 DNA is TGTGCCAGCAGCTGGACAGGGGTAGATACGCAGTATTTT. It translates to CASSWTGVDTQYF.

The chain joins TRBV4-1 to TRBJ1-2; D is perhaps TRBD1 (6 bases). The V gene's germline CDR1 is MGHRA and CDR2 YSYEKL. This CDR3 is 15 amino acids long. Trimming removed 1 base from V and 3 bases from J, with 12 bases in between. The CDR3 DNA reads TGCGCCAGCAGCCAAGGGCCCGGGACATACTATGGCTACACCTTC. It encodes CASSQGPGTYYGYTF.

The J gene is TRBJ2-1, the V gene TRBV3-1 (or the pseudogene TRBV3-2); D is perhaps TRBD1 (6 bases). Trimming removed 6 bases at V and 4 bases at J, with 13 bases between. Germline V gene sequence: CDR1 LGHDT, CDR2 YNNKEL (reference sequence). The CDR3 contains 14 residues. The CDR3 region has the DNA TGTGCCAGCAGACACGGGACACTTTACAATGAGCAGTTCTTC. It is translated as CASRHGTLYNEQFF.

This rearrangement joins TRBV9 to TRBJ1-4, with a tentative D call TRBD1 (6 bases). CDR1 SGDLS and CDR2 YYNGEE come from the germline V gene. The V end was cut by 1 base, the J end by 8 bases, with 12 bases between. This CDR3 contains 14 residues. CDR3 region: CASSVRQAGEKLFF. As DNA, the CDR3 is TGTGCCAGCAGCGTAAGACAGGCTGGAGAAAAACTGTTTTTT.

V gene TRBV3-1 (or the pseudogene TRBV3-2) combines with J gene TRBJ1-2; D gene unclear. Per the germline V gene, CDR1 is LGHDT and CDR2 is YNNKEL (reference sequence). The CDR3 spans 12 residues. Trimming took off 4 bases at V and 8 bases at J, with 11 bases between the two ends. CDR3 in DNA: TGTGCCAGCAGCCCTGGAGGTCAGGGCTACACCTTC. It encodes CASSPGGQGYTF.

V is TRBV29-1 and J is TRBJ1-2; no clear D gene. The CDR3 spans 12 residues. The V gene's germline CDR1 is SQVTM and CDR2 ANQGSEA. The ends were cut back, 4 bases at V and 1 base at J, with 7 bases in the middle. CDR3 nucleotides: TGCAGCGTTGTAACAGATAACTATGGCTACACCTTC. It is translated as CSVVTDNYGYTF.